This TCR beta chain was obtained from a study of radiotherapy plus CTLA-4 blockade in lung cancer. The study, taken as a whole, reports: In blood, tumor-derived TCR clones expanded after radiotherapy plus ipilimumab.

To note about this clone: Its antigen is currently unknown.

People whose metastatic non-small-cell lung cancer was chemo-refractory got focal radiation along with CTLA-4 blockade by ipilimumab. Data came from immunoSEQ multiplex PCR; TCRdb stores just in-frame clones and leaves some out. The sample has fewer than 95,000 clones; roughly four fifths are singletons. Per the germline V gene, CDR1 is SNHLY and CDR2 is FYNNEI. This CDR3 has 14 residues. V lost 11 bases and J lost 5; bases outside the gene matches: 11. This TCR was sampled from a human donor with non-small cell lung cancer who had stable disease on radiotherapy plus ipilimumab. The chain links TRBV2 to TRBJ1-5; 8 bases fit TRBD1. The sample was peripheral blood, taken from a patient treated with radiotherapy plus ipilimumab. CDR3 DNA: TGTGCCGGATCTGGACAGGGCAGTTATCAGCCCCAGCATTTT. Protein sequence: CAGSGQGSYQPQHF.